Reported below is one T cell receptor beta chain. The read stops 3 residues short of the end of the CDR3; the missing end is completed from the germline J gene. MY09/MY11 PCR detected cervical HPV DNA; dot-blot assigned genotypes. Trimming left V 5 bases short and J 3 bases short, with 16 bases between. The CDR3 has 15 amino acids. The data originate from a study of T cells in women clearing cervical HPV infection. Overall study: Cases' blood sampling followed lesion detection by median about 150 days (90 to 200).

Clones were read by immunoSEQ multiplex PCR, and TCRdb kept only the in-frame ones, dropping some. The sample has 15,000 to 20,000 clones; the top ten hold about 10%. J is TRBJ1-1 and V is TRBV12-3 or TRBV12-4, with TRBD1 as a possible D gene (6 bases). Sequencing was done on a sample of blood buffy coat. The sequence was collected from a woman between 18 and 69 years old with a cervical HPV16 infection that either progressed to CIN3+ or cleared (not recorded which). The CDR3: CASSEGHARDTEAFF. The sequenced part of the CDR3 DNA is TGTGCCAGCAGTGAGGGACATGCAAGGGACACTGAA.